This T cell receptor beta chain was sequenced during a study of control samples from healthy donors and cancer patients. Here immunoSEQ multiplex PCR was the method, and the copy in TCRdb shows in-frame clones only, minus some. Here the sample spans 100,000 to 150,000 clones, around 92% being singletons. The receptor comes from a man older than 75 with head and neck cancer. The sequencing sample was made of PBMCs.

This CDR3 is CASSQTSGRETQYF. The CDR3 DNA follows: TGCGCCAGCAGCCAAACTAGCGGGAGAGAGACCCAGTACTTC. V usage is TRBV4-3 and J usage is TRBJ2-5; 11 bases are shared with TRBD2. CDR1 is LGHNA, CDR2 YSLEER, per germline. V lost 2 bases to trimming and J lost 4 bases; unmatched junction nucleotides: 0. This CDR3 comprises 14 residues.